This T cell receptor beta chain was retrieved from a study of blood T cell repertoires in COVID-19. About the research overall: Donors in the United States, Italy and Spain gave samples during acute or convalescent COVID-19. Nucleic acid was either cDNA or gDNA, and it came from T cells, B-cell-depleted T cells, or PBMCs.

In the authors' methods: It was from reference gene primer amplification that nucleated cell counts were estimated. Profiling relied on immunoSEQ multiplex PCR, and the TCRdb table lists in-frame clones only, not all of them. The DNA gave D and trimming, while V, J and clone size come from that table. The data show about 140,000 clones, about 80% seen once. This clone occurred once. CDR3 size: 14 residues. Trimming took off 5 bases at V and 0 bases at J, with 7 bases between the two ends. Per the germline V gene, CDR1 is SEHNR and CDR2 is FQNEAQ (reference sequence). This chain connects TRBV7-9 to TRBJ2-2; D is unresolved. This clonotype was obtained from a human donor in a cohort sampled during active COVID-19. The sample comprised peripheral blood. The CDR3, as DNA: TGTGCCAGCAGCCTAATAGCGAACACCGGGGAGCTGTTTTTT. As protein: CASSLIANTGELFF.